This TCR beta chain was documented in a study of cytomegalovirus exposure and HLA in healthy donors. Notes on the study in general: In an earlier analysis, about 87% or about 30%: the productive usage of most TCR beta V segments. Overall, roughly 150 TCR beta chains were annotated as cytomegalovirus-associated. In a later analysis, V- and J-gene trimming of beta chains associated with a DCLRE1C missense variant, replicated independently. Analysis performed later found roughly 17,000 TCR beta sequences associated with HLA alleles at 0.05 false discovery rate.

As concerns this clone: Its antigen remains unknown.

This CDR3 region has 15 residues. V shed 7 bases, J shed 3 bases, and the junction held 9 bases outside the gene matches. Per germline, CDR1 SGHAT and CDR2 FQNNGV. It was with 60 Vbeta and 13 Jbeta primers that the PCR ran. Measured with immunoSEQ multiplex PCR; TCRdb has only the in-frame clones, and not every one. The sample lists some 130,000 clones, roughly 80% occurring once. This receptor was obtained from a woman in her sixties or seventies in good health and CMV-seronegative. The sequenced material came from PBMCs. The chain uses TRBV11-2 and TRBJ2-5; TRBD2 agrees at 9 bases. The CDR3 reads CASTPAGGVEETQYF. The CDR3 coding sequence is TGTGCCAGCACCCCAGCGGGGGGTGTAGAAGAGACCCAGTACTTC.